This T cell receptor beta chain appears in the sequencing data of a study of cytomegalovirus exposure and HLA in healthy donors. The PCR ran on 60 Vbeta and 13 Jbeta primers. Repertoires were generated with immunoSEQ multiplex PCR, while TCRdb's copy carries only in-frame clones and drops some. The data hold approximately 130,000 clones, with just over 70% observed a single time. Findings of the study overall: The study flagged about 150 TCR beta chains as cytomegalovirus-associated. Prior analysis indicated that the majority of TCR beta V segments exhibited productivity approximately 87% or approximately 30% of the time.

The donors were healthy bone marrow donors. CDR3 length: 14 residues. The germline V gene encodes CDR1 SGHDN and CDR2 FVKESK. With 1 base removed from V and 2 bases from J, the gap between germline ends came to 8 bases. As to this clone: As yet, its antigen is unknown.

The sequenced material came from PBMCs. The rearrangement links TRBV14 to TRBJ1-2, with D unclear. The receptor comes from a woman in her sixties or seventies in good health and CMV-seropositive. The CDR3 loop is CASSQVSVNYGYTF. DNA for the CDR3: TGTGCCAGCAGCCAAGTATCGGTCAACTATGGCTACACCTTC. The full variable domain, with the rest looked up from reference TRBV14 and TRBJ1-2, is EAGVTQFPSHSVIEKGQTVTLRCDPISGHDNLYWYRRVMGKEIKFLLHFVKESKQDESGMPNNRFLAERTGGTYSTLKVQPAELEDSGVYFCASSQVSVNYGYTFGSGTRLTVV.